A selection of T cell receptor beta chains follows, all from one sample in a study of T cell responses to AZD1222 COVID-19 vaccine. The repertoire was sequenced with immunoSEQ multiplex PCR; TCRdb's copy has only in-frame clones and lacks some. The table includes 90,000 to 120,000 clones, around 84% detected once. The input for sequencing was peripheral blood, taken on day 0 of AZD1222 vaccination. The receptors come from an adult in good health. Each CDR3 is given without its conserved first and last residue. The order of the fields is clone size, V gene, J gene, CDR3 protein. Expanded clones get a size class; other rows say once, few or many, or leave the size out.

abundance: few
v_gene: TRBV4-1
j_gene: TRBJ1-1
CDR3aa: ASSQVSGTLIMNTEAF

abundance: .
v_gene: TRBV7-3
j_gene: TRBJ2-3
CDR3aa: ASSLQGPSTDTQY

abundance: once
v_gene: TRBV27
j_gene: TRBJ2-3
CDR3aa: ASRLTDRV

abundance: few
v_gene: TRBV7-3
j_gene: TRBJ1-4
CDR3aa: ASSFPPEKLF

abundance: few
v_gene: TRBV24-1
j_gene: TRBJ2-1
CDR3aa: ATSDSRTTHNEQF

abundance: .
v_gene: TRBV6-5
j_gene: TRBJ1-3
CDR3aa: ASIGTFGNTIY

abundance: .
v_gene: TRBV6-5
j_gene: TRBJ2-7
CDR3aa: ASSYGGQGAYEQY

abundance: .
v_gene: TRBV5-1
j_gene: TRBJ1-2
CDR3aa: ASSSNDRVDGYT

abundance: .
v_gene: TRBV10-3
j_gene: TRBJ1-3
CDR3aa: AIRDSHSGNTIY

abundance: .
v_gene: TRBV16
j_gene: TRBJ1-5
CDR3aa: ASSHGQDYQPQH

abundance: .
v_gene: TRBV19
j_gene: TRBJ2-3
CDR3aa: ASSRGRLSDTQY

abundance: .
v_gene: TRBV20-1
j_gene: TRBJ1-5
CDR3aa: SASGGGGRSNQPQH

abundance: .
v_gene: TRBV3-1/TRBV3-2
j_gene: TRBJ1-4
CDR3aa: ASSQDPGQGNEKLF

abundance: .
v_gene: TRBV4-1
j_gene: TRBJ1-1
CDR3aa: ATPYDATEAF

abundance: .
v_gene: TRBV29-1
j_gene: TRBJ2-7
CDR3aa: SGGLGGTYEQY

abundance: few
v_gene: TRBV30
j_gene: TRBJ2-7
CDR3aa: AWRPKGRGGGSYEQY

abundance: .
v_gene: TRBV12-3/TRBV12-4
j_gene: TRBJ1-4
CDR3aa: ASGDQGREKLF

abundance: .
v_gene: TRBV6-5
j_gene: TRBJ2-1
CDR3aa: ASSRGGAVWDEQF

abundance: .
v_gene: TRBV30
j_gene: TRBJ1-4
CDR3aa: AWSAGIGHEKLF

abundance: .
v_gene: TRBV30
j_gene: TRBJ1-3
CDR3aa: AWNSGNSGNTIY

abundance: .
v_gene: TRBV5-4
j_gene: TRBJ1-6
CDR3aa: ASSGATGAILSSPLH

abundance: .
v_gene: TRBV5-5
j_gene: TRBJ1-5
CDR3aa: ASSPNNQPQH

abundance: .
v_gene: TRBV29-1
j_gene: TRBJ1-1
CDR3aa: SVARQGYTEAF

abundance: .
v_gene: TRBV5-6
j_gene: TRBJ1-4
CDR3aa: ASSRVGQGRRLGEKLF

abundance: .
v_gene: TRBV6-6
j_gene: TRBJ2-5
CDR3aa: ASSYSISFVGTQY

abundance: once
v_gene: TRBV4-3
j_gene: TRBJ2-1
CDR3aa: ASSQDTGLDYGQF

abundance: .
v_gene: TRBV28
j_gene: TRBJ1-1
CDR3aa: ASSWDRNTEAF

abundance: .
v_gene: TRBV28
j_gene: TRBJ2-3
CDR3aa: ANRRGSTDTQY

abundance: .
v_gene: TRBV19
j_gene: TRBJ2-7
CDR3aa: ASKAGGTPDEQY

abundance: .
v_gene: TRBV18
j_gene: TRBJ2-7
CDR3aa: ASSLGTSGEQY

abundance: .
v_gene: TRBV29-1
j_gene: TRBJ1-1
CDR3aa: SVETGGAF

abundance: .
v_gene: TRBV30
j_gene: TRBJ1-2
CDR3aa: AWRRQGAGGYT

abundance: .
v_gene: TRBV24-1
j_gene: TRBJ2-6
CDR3aa: ATSGQVRSGANVLT

abundance: .
v_gene: TRBV12-5
j_gene: TRBJ1-1
CDR3aa: ASGNSWEAF

abundance: .
v_gene: TRBV11-3
j_gene: TRBJ2-3
CDR3aa: ATSSVVTDTQY

abundance: .
v_gene: TRBV12-3/TRBV12-4
j_gene: TRBJ2-1
CDR3aa: ASSTDRQF

abundance: .
v_gene: TRBV6-2/TRBV6-3
j_gene: TRBJ1-6
CDR3aa: AGSTNSPLH

abundance: .
v_gene: TRBV11-2
j_gene: TRBJ1-2
CDR3aa: ASSSPFMVSGRKNYGYT

abundance: .
v_gene: TRBV10-3
j_gene: TRBJ1-3
CDR3aa: AISGDRAGNTIY